This T cell receptor beta chain was found in a study of graft-versus-host responses after intestinal transplantation. The overall study: Anti-thymocyte globulin induction preceded about 3 years of tacrolimus and steroid maintenance in all recipients.

The CDR3 spans 13 residues. The V gene lost 2 bases and the J gene lost 3 bases, with 7 bases spanning the gap. Germline lookup yields CDR1 SEHNR and CDR2 FQNEAQ (reference sequence). This table comes from immunoSEQ multiplex PCR, and its TCRdb copy is limited to in-frame clones, with some not included. The sample shows approximately 25,000 clones, more than 90% of them seen only once. Points from the study as a whole: Graft-donor T cell macrochimerism in patients accompanied high graft-versus-host to host-versus-graft clonal ratios in allografts.

About this clone itself: Its specificity is not known.

This TCR came from a human patient who received an intestinal transplant, so some T cells may come from the graft donor. The sequencing used PBMCs, collected 30 days after intestinal transplant. This chain connects TRBV7-9 to TRBJ1-2; D remains unclear. The CDR3 bases are TGTGCCAGCAGCTTACCGGGTGACTATGGCTACACCTTC. Protein: CASSLPGDYGYTF. Together with reference TRBV7-9 and TRBJ1-2, the CDR3 gives the full variable domain: DTGVSQNPRHKITKRGQNVTFRCDPISEHNRLYWYRQTLGQGPEFLTYFQNEAQLEKSRLLSDRFSAERPKGSFSTLEIQRTEQGDSAMYLCASSLPGDYGYTFGSGTRLTVV.